This record covers a single T cell receptor (beta chain). Its antigen is unknown. The junction shows a germline mismatch at one end, possibly a read error. CDR1 is DFQATT, CDR2 SNEGSKA, per germline (reference sequence). The CDR3 spans 15 residues. The data belong to a study of tumor and adjacent non-tumor tissue in lung cancer. About the research overall: Stage I to III disease affected roughly 10 men and about five women aged about 31 to 76.

Study results and limitations: Significantly higher TCR diversity was found in tumor than normal lung.

A modified ARM-PCR protocol with three rounds of nested PCR amplified TCRbeta. TCRdb redid the calling of the multiplex PCR reads with MiXCR, one entry per CDR3 protein. Among 200,000 to 250,000 distinct CDR3 sequences listed, over 55% were seen once. This sample's RNA came from whole unsorted tissue. Newly diagnosed lung cancer patients had thoracic surgery in China, August–late 2014, without prior chemotherapy. The specimen was lung tumor tissue. This clonotype was obtained from a man between 60 and 75 years old with non-small cell lung cancer. V usage is TRBV20-1 and J usage is TRBJ1-5, with 8 positions matching TRBD1. CDR3 coding DNA: TGTAGTGCTAGTGTTCCAGGGGGCAAGAATCGGCCCCAGCATTTT. It codes for CSASVPGGKNRPQHF.